This paragraph covers one TCR beta chain sequence. This record comes from a study of blood T cell repertoires in COVID-19. Germline CDR1 SGHTA, CDR2 FQGNSA. The CDR3 extends over 14 amino acids. V shed 8 bases, J shed 6 bases, and the junction held 10 bases outside the gene matches. Per the original methods: Scientists estimated how many nucleated cells there were by amplifying reference gene primers. The data were produced by immunoSEQ multiplex PCR, yet TCRdb's version contains in-frame clones alone and is incomplete. D and trimming were read from the DNA, whereas the V and J calls and clone size are those reported in that table. The data contain roughly 330,000 clones, around four fifths of them singletons.

This clonotype originated in a woman aged 50 to 60 with acute or convalescent COVID-19. Sequencing was done on a sample of peripheral blood. The chain employs TRBV7-2 and TRBJ1-1; TRBD1 aligns across 9 bases. CDR3 amino acids: CASGDWDRAAEAFF. The CDR3 region has the DNA TGTGCCAGCGGAGATTGGGACAGGGCGGCTGAAGCTTTCTTT. Based on the CDR3 plus reference TRBV7-2 and TRBJ1-1, the full variable domain is GAGVSQSPSNKVTEKGKDVELRCDPISGHTALYWYRQSLGQGLEFLIYFQGNSAPDKSGLPSDRFSAERTGGSVSTLTIQRTQQEDSAVYLCASGDWDRAAEAFFGQGTRLTVV.